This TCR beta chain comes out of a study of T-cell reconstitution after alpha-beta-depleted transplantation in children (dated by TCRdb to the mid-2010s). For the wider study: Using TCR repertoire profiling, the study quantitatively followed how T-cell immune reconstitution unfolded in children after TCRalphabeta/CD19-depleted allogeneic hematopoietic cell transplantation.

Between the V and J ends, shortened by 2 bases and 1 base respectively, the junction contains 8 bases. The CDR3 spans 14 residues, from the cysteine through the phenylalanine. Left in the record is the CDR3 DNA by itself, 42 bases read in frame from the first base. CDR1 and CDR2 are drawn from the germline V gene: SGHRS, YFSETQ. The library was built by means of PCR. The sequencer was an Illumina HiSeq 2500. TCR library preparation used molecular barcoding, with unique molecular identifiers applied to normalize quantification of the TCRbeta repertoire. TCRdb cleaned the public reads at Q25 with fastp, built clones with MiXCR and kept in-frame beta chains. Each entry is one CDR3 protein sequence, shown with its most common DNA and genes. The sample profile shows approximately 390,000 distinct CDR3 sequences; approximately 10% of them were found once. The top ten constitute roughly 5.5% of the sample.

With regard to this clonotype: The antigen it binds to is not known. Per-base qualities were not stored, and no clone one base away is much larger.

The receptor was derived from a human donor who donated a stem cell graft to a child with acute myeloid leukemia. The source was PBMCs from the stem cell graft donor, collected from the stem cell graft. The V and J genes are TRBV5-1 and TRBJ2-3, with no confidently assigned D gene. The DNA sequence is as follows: TGCGCCAGCAGCTTTATCCCGGGCACAGATACGCAGTATTTT. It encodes CASSFIPGTDTQYF.